Listed here are 16 T cell receptor beta chains from one sample, sequenced in a study of PD-1 blockade in classical Hodgkin lymphoma. Data came from immunoSEQ multiplex PCR; TCRdb stores just in-frame clones and leaves some out. In the table there are 13,000 to 15,000 clones, roughly 69% of which are singletons. Autologous stem cell transplantation was followed by relapse in every patient, and brentuximab vedotin exposure varied. This specimen was peripheral blood mononuclear cells (PBMCs), taken at baseline. These receptors were taken from a human donor with classical Hodgkin lymphoma.

This clone was counted a few times. The chain couples TRBV7-9 to TRBJ2-7; D gene ambiguous. V lost 5 bases and J 2 bases, leaving 7 bases between the germline ends. This CDR3 has 12 residues. Germline V gene data show CDR1 as SEHNR and CDR2 as FQNEAQ (reference sequence). CDR3 sequence (DNA): TGTGCCAGCAGCCGGACGACCTACGAGCAGTACTTC. Protein: CASSRTTYEQYF. Looking up the rest from reference TRBV7-9 and TRBJ2-7 gives the full variable domain: DTGVSQNPRHKITKRGQNVTFRCDPISEHNRLYWYRQTLGQGPEFLTYFQNEAQLEKSRLLSDRFSAERPKGSFSTLEIQRTEQGDSAMYLCASSRTTYEQYFGPGTRLTVT.

This clone was seen once. This sequence joins TRBV4-2 and TRBJ1-5, with D maybe TRBD1 (5 bases). V shed 0 bases and J shed 5 bases, with 14 bases lying between them. There are 16 residues in the CDR3. Germline loops: CDR1 LGHNA, CDR2 YNFKEQ. CDR3 coding DNA: TGTGCCAGCAGCCAAGAGGCGAACACAGGCGATCAGCCCCAGCATTTT. Translation gives CASSQEANTGDQPQHF.

This clone qualifies as medium-sized. V and J are TRBV29-1 and TRBJ1-1; TRBD1 matches 7 bases. V shed 6 bases, J shed 1 base, and the junction held 5 bases outside the gene matches. Germline values: CDR1 SQVTM, CDR2 ANQGSEA. The CDR3 consists of 13 residues. The CDR3 sequence is CSVEQGTNTEAFF. For the CDR3, the DNA is TGCAGCGTGGAACAGGGGACGAACACTGAAGCTTTCTTT.

This clone was observed a few times. The chain joins TRBV5-1 to TRBJ2-3; 8 bases are a match to TRBD2. The CDR3 is made up of 17 amino acids. Germline loops: CDR1 SGHRS, CDR2 YFSETQ. V lost 0 bases, J lost 0 bases, and 6 bases stayed unmatched. This CDR3 reads CASSLVGSGVSTDTQYF. Written as DNA, the CDR3 is TGCGCCAGCAGCTTGGTGGGTAGCGGGGTAAGCACAGATACGCAGTATTTT.

The rearrangement uses TRBV2 and TRBJ2-1, with 9 bases identical to TRBD1. Germline values: CDR1 SNHLY, CDR2 FYNNEI. CDR3 length equals 17 residues. The junction had 10 bases not matched to a gene; V was cut back by 6 bases and J by 1 base. The CDR3 DNA sequence: TGTGCCAGCAGCGGACCGGGACAGGGATTTTCCTACAATGAGCAGTTCTTC. This translates into CASSGPGQGFSYNEQFF.

There are a few counts of this clone. The chain recombines TRBV9 with TRBJ2-2; D assignment may be TRBD1 or TRBD2 (5 bases each). CDR1 and CDR2 (germline): SGDLS, YYNGEE. The CDR3 totals 15 residues. Trimming removed 0 bases from V and 5 bases from J, with 11 bases in between. This chain's CDR3 is CASSVVGERTGELFF. CDR3 DNA: TGTGCCAGCAGCGTAGTGGGGGAAAGAACCGGGGAGCTGTTTTTT. Full variable domain (rest looked up from reference TRBV9 and TRBJ2-2): DSGVTQTPKHLITATGQRVTLRCSPRSGDLSVYWYQQSLDQGLQFLIQYYNGEERAKGNILERFSAQQFPDLHSELNLSSLELGDSALYFCASSVVGERTGELFFGEGSRLTVL.

This clone is termed large (0.1 to 1%). The chain uses TRBV2 and TRBJ2-7, with TRBD2 as a possible D gene (5 bases). The CDR3 has 14 amino acids. Germline assignment: CDR1 SNHLY and CDR2 FYNNEI. The V end was cut by 7 bases, the J end by 2 bases, with 15 bases between. The CDR3 bases are TGTGCCAGCATCGAAGCGGACGGGGCCTACGAGCAGTACTTC. Translation gives CASIEADGAYEQYF.

The chain has TRBV27 and TRBJ2-3, with D unresolved. Germline V gives CDR1 MNHEY, CDR2 SMNVEV (reference sequence). The CDR3 has 16 amino acids. Trimming shortened V by 4 bases and J by 0 bases, and 14 bases separated the two germline ends. The chain's CDR3 is CASSSQDWESTDTQYF. The CDR3 nucleotides read TGTGCCAGCAGTTCCCAAGACTGGGAAAGCACAGATACGCAGTATTTT.

DNA of the CDR3: TGCGCCAGCAGCCAGAGGGGACTTGTCTACGAGCAGTACTTC. As protein: CASSQRGLVYEQYF. The chain carries TRBV4-1 and TRBJ2-7, with D possibly matching TRBD2 (6 bases). Trimming cost V 3 bases and J 3 bases, with 12 bases left between them. The CDR3 spans 14 residues. Looked up from germline, CDR1 is MGHRA and CDR2 is YSYEKL.

The genes are TRBV6-4 and TRBJ1-1; D is possibly TRBD1 (5 bases). Germline loops: CDR1 MRHNA, CDR2 SNTAGT. Deletions cut 2 bases from V and 5 bases from J, with 6 bases between. CDR3 size: 12 residues. CDR3 DNA: TGTGCCAGCAGTGACGGGGGTACTGAAGCTTTCTTT. Its translation is CASSDGGTEAFF.

The chain recombines TRBV7-8 with TRBJ1-2; D gene uncertain. The CDR3 is made up of 15 amino acids. Germline CDR1 SGHVS, CDR2 FQNEAQ. Between the trimmed V and J ends, which lost 0 bases and 1 base, there was a span of 9 bases. The CDR3 sequence: CASSLAPGNNYGYTF. DNA of the CDR3: TGTGCCAGCAGCTTAGCGCCCGGTAATAACTATGGCTACACCTTC. The variable domain in full, with the rest retrieved from reference TRBV7-8 and TRBJ1-2, is GAGVSQSPRYKVAKRGQDVALRCDPISGHVSLFWYQQALGQGPEFLTYFQNEAQLDKSGLPSDRFFAERPEGSVSTLKIQRTQQEDSAVYLCASSLAPGNNYGYTFGSGTRLTVV.

This clone has more than one count but fewer than ten. Other DNA sequences in the same sample also yield this CDR3. The chain links TRBV19 to TRBJ2-7; no firm D call. Germline values: CDR1 LNHDA, CDR2 SQIVND (reference sequence). The CDR3 is 13 residues long. V lost 1 base and J lost 3, with 7 bases in between. CDR3 nucleotides: TGTGCCAGTAGTATAGCCAGTAGCTACGAGCAGTACTTC. Protein: CASSIASSYEQYF.

The chain uses TRBV12-5 and TRBJ1-2; TRBD1 agrees at 10 bases. This CDR3 has 16 residues. The V gene's germline CDR1 is LGHNT and CDR2 FRNRAP. With 5 bases clipped from V and 2 bases from J, the junction kept 8 bases outside the gene matches. Written as DNA, the CDR3 is TGTGCTAGTGGTCCTTGGGGACAGGGGAACAACTATGGCTACACCTTC. Its protein is CASGPWGQGNNYGYTF.

Turning to this clone: This may stem from a read error, because a much larger clone lies one nucleotide away. Other DNA sequences in this specimen translate into the identical CDR3. The V and J genes are TRBV7-9 and TRBJ1-1; D is unresolved. Germline values: CDR1 SEHNR, CDR2 FQNEAQ (reference sequence). Between the trimmed V and J ends, which lost 3 bases and 3 bases, there was a span of 11 bases. This CDR3 has 14 amino acids. CDR3 protein: CASSFEGRDTEAFF. Here the CDR3 DNA reads TGTGCCAGCAGCTTTGAAGGGCGCGACACTGAAGCTTTCTTT.

The chain joins TRBV30 to TRBJ1-2; TRBD1 agrees at 10 bases. The CDR3 extends over 15 amino acids. After removal of 4 bases from V and 4 bases from J, the junction contained 9 bases not matched to a gene. The germline V gene has CDR1 GTSNPN and CDR2 SVGIG (reference sequence). CDR3: CAWTGTGDRGYGYTF. In DNA, the CDR3 is TGTGCCTGGACCGGGACAGGGGATCGGGGCTATGGCTACACCTTC.

The chain links TRBV6-1 to TRBJ1-4; D is undetermined. V lost 0 bases, J lost 1 base, and 9 bases lay in between. The CDR3 has 16 residues. The germline gives CDR1 MNHNS, CDR2 SASEGT. CDR3 sequence: CASSEALRVTNEKLFF. Here the CDR3 DNA reads TGTGCCAGCAGTGAAGCGCTGAGGGTAACTAATGAAAAACTGTTTTTT.